These 10 T cell receptor beta chains were all obtained from the same sample, sequenced in a study of tissue T cells after allogeneic stem cell transplantation. This table comes from immunoSEQ multiplex PCR, and its TCRdb copy is limited to in-frame clones, with some not included. The table includes several thousand clones, roughly 71% detected once. The source was tissue from the stomach, collected at autopsy. The receptors were gathered from a woman aged 18 to 55 with breast cancer.

This chain uses TRBV5-6 with TRBJ1-1; D is perhaps TRBD1 (5 bases). V was pared by 3 bases and J by 7 bases, with 16 bases between. The germline gives CDR1 SGHDT, CDR2 YYEEEE. The CDR3 has 14 amino acids. The CDR3 bases are TGTGCCAGCAGCTGGGGGACCGGATTGGGTGAAGCTTTCTTT. It is translated as CASSWGTGLGEAFF.

The gene calls are TRBV5-1 and TRBJ1-6; D remains ambiguous. Germline V gives CDR1 SGHRS, CDR2 YFSETQ. Trimming left V 0 bases short and J 6 bases short, with 7 bases between. This CDR3 is built from 14 residues. Here the CDR3 DNA reads TGCGCCAGCAGCTTGGATCACCCTAATTCACCCCTCCACTTT. It encodes CASSLDHPNSPLHF.

This clone turned up a few times. V usage is TRBV6-6 and J usage is TRBJ2-1; no definite D call. Trimming cost V 8 bases and J 8 bases, with 10 bases left between them. The CDR3 totals 11 residues. Looked up from germline, CDR1 is MNHNY and CDR2 is SVGAGI (reference sequence). This CDR3 reads CASRGYDEQFF. DNA for the CDR3: TGTGCCAGCCGAGGATACGATGAGCAGTTCTTC.

The J gene is TRBJ1-1, the V gene TRBV12-1; the D segment call TRBD1 is taken from the table without a DNA check. TRBV12-1 is tagged as a pseudogene. This CDR3 is 18 amino acids long. CDR3 amino acids: CASSFAGGQGAGGTEAFF. The CDR3 DNA reads as TGTGCCAGCAGCTTTGCAGGTGGACAGGGGGCCGGTGGGACTGAAGCTTTCTTT.

The genes are TRBV6-4 and TRBJ2-2, with 8 bases matching TRBD1. The CDR3 consists of 18 residues. Germline assignment: CDR1 MRHNA and CDR2 SNTAGT. With V trimmed by 3 bases and J by 1 base, 10 bases remained unmatched. The CDR3 is CASSDWGPGTGNTGELFF. The CDR3 nucleotides are TGTGCCAGCAGTGATTGGGGTCCCGGGACAGGGAACACCGGGGAGCTGTTTTTT.

This clone was picked up a small number of times. The chain has TRBV9 and TRBJ2-3, with TRBD2 matching 7 bases. The CDR3 is 16 amino acids. Trimming at V came to 0 bases and at J to 5 bases, leaving 9 bases not matched to a gene. CDR1 is SGDLS and CDR2 is YYNGEE in the germline V gene. The CDR3 protein is CASSVGYGEGGDTQYF. The DNA for the CDR3 is TGTGCCAGCAGCGTAGGCTACGGGGAGGGTGGAGATACGCAGTATTTT. Filled out from reference TRBV9 and TRBJ2-3, the complete variable domain reads DSGVTQTPKHLITATGQRVTLRCSPRSGDLSVYWYQQSLDQGLQFLIQYYNGEERAKGNILERFSAQQFPDLHSELNLSSLELGDSALYFCASSVGYGEGGDTQYFGPGTRLTVL.

V and J are TRBV28 and TRBJ2-2; D is possibly TRBD1 or TRBD2 (6 bases each). This CDR3 is built from 16 residues. Germline V gene lookup returns CDR1 MDHEN and CDR2 SYDVKM. Trimming removed 1 base from V and 4 bases from J, with 13 bases in between. The CDR3 DNA reads TGTGCCAGCAGTTTATATGGGGGGCAGGGCACCGGGGAGCTGTTTTTT. This sequence encodes CASSLYGGQGTGELFF.

This chain uses TRBV6-5 with TRBJ1-3; 10 bases line up with TRBD1. The ends lost 8 bases at V and 6 bases at J; junction bases unmatched: 7. CDR3 length: 14 amino acids. CDR1 is MNHEY, CDR2 SVGAGI, per germline. The CDR3 DNA is TGTGCCAGCTCGGAAGGGACAGGGGAAAACACCATATATTTT. Translating it yields CASSEGTGENTIYF.

J is TRBJ1-2 and V is TRBV2, with D uncertain. Trimming removed 1 base from V and 6 bases from J, with 6 bases in between. Germline V gene lookup returns CDR1 SNHLY and CDR2 FYNNEI. The CDR3 is 12 residues long. The chain's CDR3 is CASSEGVDGYTF. The CDR3 nucleotides read TGTGCCAGCAGTGAAGGTGTGGATGGCTACACCTTC.

This chain links TRBV5-8 with TRBJ1-1; D perhaps matches TRBD1 (5 bases). The CDR3 runs 17 residues. Trimming took 0 bases from V and 4 from J, leaving 19 bases between them. CDR1 and CDR2 from the germline V gene are SGHTS and YDEGEE. The CDR3 reads CASSLEPLLTGGTEAFF. The CDR3 nucleotides are TGTGCCAGCAGCTTGGAACCCCTACTAACAGGAGGCACTGAAGCTTTCTTT.